These T cell receptor beta chains were read from a single sample in a study of shared clonotypes between healthy human individuals. TCRdb's table, derived via immunoSEQ multiplex PCR, lists solely in-frame clones and lacks some. This table holds 2 million to 2.5 million clones, 93% found once. The material sequenced was naive CD4+ T cells from PBMCs. The receptors stem from a man aged 18 to 29 in good health. Some clones in this sample may be carry-over from other donors' samples. The CDR3 runs from the conserved cysteine through the conserved F or W. D genes are given only for firm matches. Expanded clones get a size class; other rows say once, few or many, or leave the size out.

J,D,length,V,size,DNA,CDR3
TRBJ2-5,TRBD1,14,TRBV5-4,-,TGTGCCAGCAGCCTACAGGACAGGGTTGAGACCCAGTACTTC,CASSLQDRVETQYF
TRBJ2-7,-,13,TRBV5-4,once,TGTGCCAGCAGCTTCCAGGGGAGTTACGAGCAGTACTTC,CASSFQGSYEQYF
TRBJ2-6,-,14,TRBV7-3,-,TGTGCCAGCAGCTCTACAGCGGGGGCCAACGTCCTGACTTTC,CASSSTAGANVLTF
TRBJ1-1,TRBD1,14,TRBV11-3,-,TGTGCCAGCAGCCCAGGACAGGGCAACACTGAAGCTTTCTTT,CASSPGQGNTEAFF
TRBJ2-7,TRBD2,15,TRBV7-2,-,TGTGCCAGCAGCCCGGGCAGCGGGAGGGCTTACGAGCAGTACTTC,CASSPGSGRAYEQYF
TRBJ2-5,TRBD2,16,TRBV6-5,-,TGTGCCAGCAGTTACGATCCGACTAGCGGGACTGGGACCCAGTACTTC,CASSYDPTSGTGTQYF
TRBJ1-1,TRBD1,14,TRBV7-6,-,TGTGCCAGCAGCTTAAGCACAGGGGACACTGAAGCTTTCTTT,CASSLSTGDTEAFF
TRBJ2-4,-,12,TRBV4-1,-,TGCGCCAGCAGCGGGGGAAAGGGGACTCAGTACTTC,CASSGGKGTQYF
TRBJ2-7,-,13,TRBV6-5,-,TGTGCCAGCAGATCTAACCGGGCCTACGAGCAGTACTTC,CASRSNRAYEQYF
TRBJ1-4,-,13,TRBV19,-,TGTGCCAGTAGTATAGCTATCTGGGGAAAACTGTTTTTT,CASSIAIWGKLFF
TRBJ2-7,TRBD1,13,TRBV18,-,TGTGCCAGCTCTCGGGGACAGAGCTACGAGCAGTACTTC,CASSRGQSYEQYF
TRBJ2-5,TRBD2,16,TRBV7-3,-,TGTGCCAGCAGCCAAGGGGTAGCGGGACTTCAAGAGACCCAGTACTTC,CASSQGVAGLQETQYF
TRBJ1-5,-,14,TRBV6-1,-,TGTGCCAGCAGTGAACAGGGGACTAGTCAGCCCCAGCATTTT,CASSEQGTSQPQHF
TRBJ2-7,-,13,TRBV4-2,few,TGTGCCAGCAGGGCATGGGGACCCTACGAGCAGTACTTC,CASRAWGPYEQYF
TRBJ1-1,-,12,TRBV7-3,-,TGTAAAGGGGCAGGGACGGACACTGAAGCTTTCTTT,CKGAGTDTEAFF
TRBJ2-1,-,16,TRBV7-3,-,TGTGCCAGCAGCTTAGTGGTGGGGTTGGCCTACAATGAGCAGTTCTTC,CASSLVVGLAYNEQFF
TRBJ1-5,-,13,TRBV19,-,TGTGCCAGTAGTCCCCTGGACGGACAGCCCCAGCATTTT,CASSPLDGQPQHF
TRBJ2-3,-,14,TRBV5-4,-,TGTGCCAGCAGCCAGACAGCCAGGGTAGATACGCAGTATTTT,CASSQTARVDTQYF
TRBJ2-3,TRBD1,15,TRBV4-1,-,TGCGCCAGCAGCCGGACAGGTTTAGCCGGGGATACGCAGTATTTT,CASSRTGLAGDTQYF
TRBJ2-6,TRBD1,17,TRBV19,-,TGTGCCAGTAGTGTAGACAGGGGGTCTACCGGGGCCAACGTCCTGACTTTC,CASSVDRGSTGANVLTF
TRBJ2-7,TRBD2,17,TRBV7-9,-,TGTGCCAGCAGCTCATCGGGACTAGCGGGCACAGCCTACGAGCAGTACTTC,CASSSSGLAGTAYEQYF
TRBJ1-2,-,14,TRBV27,-,TGTGCCAGCTCCTCCCGGGGGCACATTTATGGCTACACCTTC,CASSSRGHIYGYTF
TRBJ2-1,TRBD2,15,TRBV19,-,TGTGCCAGTAGTATCAGGGAGGGGATAGGAAGTGAGCAGTTCTTC,CASSIREGIGSEQFF
TRBJ1-1,-,14,TRBV30,-,TGTGCCTGGAGTGACGCAGGGGTGAACACTGAAGCTTTCTTT,CAWSDAGVNTEAFF
TRBJ1-2,-,15,TRBV5-6,-,TGTGCCAGCAGCTTGTGGCGGGGGGCGCCTCAAGGCTACACCTTC,CASSLWRGAPQGYTF
TRBJ1-6,TRBD1,13,TRBV27,-,TGTGCCAGCAGGCGGGACAGTCTATCACCCCTCCACTTT,CASRRDSLSPLHF
TRBJ2-1,TRBD2,15,TRBV5-1,-,TGCGCCAGCAGCACGGGACTAGCGGTCTACAATGAGCAGTTCTTC,CASSTGLAVYNEQFF
TRBJ1-2,-,10,TRBV20-1,-,TGCAGTGCTCGCCTAGATGGCTACACCTTC,CSARLDGYTF
TRBJ1-5,-,16,TRBV4-2,-,TGTGCCAGCAGCCAAGAGTCGATCGGGGGAGATCAGCCCCAGCATTTT,CASSQESIGGDQPQHF
TRBJ2-7,-,16,TRBV7-3,once,TGTGCCAGCAGCTTAAAAGGGGGGACCCAAGGGTACGAGCAGTACTTC,CASSLKGGTQGYEQYF
TRBJ2-1,-,17,TRBV14,-,TGTGCCAGCAGCCGCACTGGATTGAGGAGCTCCTACAATGAGCAGTTCTTC,CASSRTGLRSSYNEQFF
TRBJ2-2,-,16,TRBV7-3,-,TGTGCCAGCAGCTTAGATGGGGGCGTAGGCACCGGGGAGCTGTTTTTT,CASSLDGGVGTGELFF